Listed here are 20 T cell receptor beta chains from one sample, sequenced in a study of graft-versus-host responses after intestinal transplantation (dated by TCRdb to the early 2020s). Library preparation was by the immunoSEQ multiplex PCR assay. Held by TCRdb, this immuneACCESS table contains in-frame sequences only and omits some clones. Under half of the omission traces to an unresolved V gene where checked; the cause of the rest is unknown. A total of 20,000 to 25,000 clones appear in this sample, roughly four fifths of them only once. Of the sample, about 0.93% falls within the top ten clones. What these receptors recognize is not known. What this sample's time point label stands for: cells obtained before transplantation from donor or recipient. The sample in question was unstimulated CD8+ T cells sorted from spleen or lymph node cells, obtained before transplant. Receptor source: a human donor who was the organ donor for an intestinal transplant.

The rearrangement links TRBV2 to TRBJ2-1, with 10 bases aligning to TRBD2. This CDR3 has 16 amino acids. Germline V gene data show CDR1 as SNHLY and CDR2 as FYNNEI. With V trimmed by 7 bases and J by 4 bases, 10 bases remained unmatched. The CDR3 protein is CASMSPSGRAYNEQFF. In nucleotides, the CDR3 is TGTGCCAGCATGTCCCCGAGCGGGAGGGCGTACAATGAGCAGTTCTTC.

The chain is built from TRBV11-2 and TRBJ2-7; TRBD1 matches at 7 bases. The CDR3 loop spans 14 amino acids. Per the germline V gene, CDR1 is SGHAT and CDR2 is FQNNGV. J gave up 4 bases and V 5 bases, and 8 bases lay outside the gene matches. The CDR3 DNA is TGTGCCAGCAGCGAAGGGACAGATAATTACGAGCAGTACTTC. Translating it yields CASSEGTDNYEQYF.

This chain links TRBV29-1 with TRBJ1-1; TRBD1 aligns across 8 bases. Germline values: CDR1 SQVTM, CDR2 ANQGSEA. V lost 2 bases to trimming and J lost 0 bases; unmatched junction nucleotides: 5. CDR3 length: 15 residues. In DNA form, the CDR3 reads TGCAGCGTTGAAAACCAGGGGGCGGTGAACACTGAAGCTTTCTTT. It translates to CSVENQGAVNTEAFF.

The V call is TRBV5-1, the J call TRBJ1-1; D call uncertain. The CDR3 length is 13 residues. V was clipped by 0 bases and J by 3 bases, with 6 bases between them. From germline, CDR1 is SGHRS and CDR2 YFSETQ. For the CDR3, the DNA is TGCGCCAGCAGCTTGGGGCAGGACACTGAAGCTTTCTTT. Protein product: CASSLGQDTEAFF.

Turning to this clone: The germline gene is not matched at one end of the junction; a read error may be the cause. This chain uses TRBV7-6 with TRBJ1-1; perhaps TRBD1 as D (6 bases). The CDR3 contains 13 residues. The germline CDR1 and CDR2 sequences are SGHVS and FNYEAQ. This chain's CDR3 is CASSLSRDTEAFF. CDR3 in DNA: TGTGCCAGCAGCTTAAGCCGGGACACCGAAGCTTTCTTT.

The genes are TRBV19 and TRBJ2-7; D uncertain. V lost 5 bases to trimming and J lost 3 bases, with 8 bases between them. This CDR3 is built from 12 residues. Germline CDR1 LNHDA, CDR2 SQIVND (reference sequence). The CDR3: CASSPDLYEQYF. CDR3 sequence (DNA): TGTGCCAGTAGTCCCGACCTCTACGAGCAGTACTTC.

The chain uses TRBV7-8 and TRBJ1-2; D is ambiguous. Trimming cost V 0 bases and J 6 bases, with 8 bases left between them. From germline, CDR1 is SGHVS and CDR2 FQNEAQ. The CDR3 runs to 13 residues. The CDR3 DNA reads as TGTGCCAGCAGCTTAGCGGGTGGGGATGGCTACACCTTC. Its protein product is CASSLAGGDGYTF.

The chain employs TRBV27 and TRBJ2-1, with D perhaps matching TRBD2 (6 bases). V lost 8 bases, J lost 16 bases, and 12 bases lay in between. The CDR3 covers 9 residues. From germline, CDR1 is MNHEY and CDR2 SMNVEV (reference sequence). The CDR3 DNA reads TGTGCCAGCCCGGGACTCCGATTCTTC. It encodes CASPGLRFF.

The rearrangement uses TRBV2 and TRBJ2-7; 7 bases are shared with TRBD2. This CDR3 comprises 17 residues. The trim removed 6 bases at V and 6 bases at J, leaving 20 bases unmatched. The germline gives CDR1 SNHLY, CDR2 FYNNEI. The CDR3 spells CASSRQRGPFEVREQYF. As DNA, the CDR3 is TGTGCCAGCAGCCGGCAGCGGGGACCCTTCGAGGTGCGCGAGCAGTACTTC.

The sample holds one count of this clone. The chain carries TRBV5-6 and TRBJ2-7; 8 bases match TRBD1. The junction had 8 bases not matched to a gene; V was cut back by 4 bases and J by 5 bases. This CDR3 contains 14 residues. Germline assignment: CDR1 SGHDT and CDR2 YYEEEE. The CDR3 protein is CASSPQGALHEQYF. In DNA form, the CDR3 reads TGTGCCAGCAGCCCCCAGGGGGCCCTCCACGAGCAGTACTTC.

V and J are TRBV4-3 and TRBJ1-2, with D maybe TRBD1 (5 bases). Germline V gives CDR1 LGHNA, CDR2 YSLEER. The V end lost 0 bases, the J end lost 4 bases, and 12 bases lay between the germline ends. The CDR3 runs 15 residues. The CDR3 coding sequence is TGCGCCAGCAGCCAAGATCACAGGTCCCTCTATGGCTACACCTTC. Its translation: CASSQDHRSLYGYTF.

The chain has TRBV27 and TRBJ2-7; TRBD2 matches 10 bases. The CDR3 extends over 14 amino acids. V gave up 4 bases and J gave up 6 bases; unmatched junction bases: 6. The germline gives CDR1 MNHEY, CDR2 SMNVEV (reference sequence). For the CDR3, the DNA is TGTGCCAGCAGTTCAGGAACTAGCGGGACCGAGCAGTACTTC. This gives the protein CASSSGTSGTEQYF.

This clone was recorded only once. The rearrangement links TRBV6-5 to TRBJ2-7; a possible D gene is TRBD1 (5 bases). The V gene lost 4 bases and the J gene lost 1 base, with 8 bases spanning the gap. The germline CDR1 and CDR2 sequences are MNHEY and SVGAGI. There are 13 residues in the CDR3. The CDR3 sequence is CASSSTGSYEQYF. In DNA, the CDR3 is TGTGCCAGCAGTTCAACAGGATCCTACGAGCAGTACTTC.

V usage is TRBV18 and J usage is TRBJ2-7, with D perhaps assigned TRBD1 or TRBD2 (6 bases each). This CDR3 has 16 amino acids. Between the trimmed V and J ends, which lost 4 bases and 0 bases, there was a span of 16 bases. Germline CDR1 is KGHSH and CDR2 is LQKENI. The CDR3 loop is CASSRTDRTTSYEQYF. Written as DNA, the CDR3 is TGTGCCAGCTCACGAACCGACAGGACTACCTCCTACGAGCAGTACTTC.

The table lists this clone with a few counts. This sequence joins TRBV10-3 and TRBJ2-7; 10 bases map to TRBD2. The CDR3 loop spans 14 amino acids. The germline CDR1 and CDR2 sequences are ENHRY and SYGVKD. The trim removed 4 bases at V and 3 bases at J, leaving 3 bases unmatched. The CDR3 sequence: CAISGERGGYEQYF. CDR3 sequence (DNA): TGTGCCATCAGTGGGGAGCGGGGGGGCTACGAGCAGTACTTC.

The CDR3 protein is CASSPTGNSNQPQHF. CDR3 nucleotides: TGTGCCAGCAGCCCGACAGGCAATAGCAATCAGCCCCAGCATTTT. This chain connects TRBV5-5 to TRBJ1-5; D might be TRBD1 (6 bases). V lost 4 bases to trimming and J lost 0 bases, with 11 bases between them. There are 15 residues in the CDR3. Germline CDR1 is SGHKS and CDR2 is YYEKEE (reference sequence). Supplemented by reference TRBV5-5 and TRBJ1-5, the full variable domain reads DAGVTQSPTHLIKTRGQQVTLRCSPISGHKSVSWYQQVLGQGPQFIFQYYEKEERGRGNFPDRFSARQFPNYSSELNVNALLLGDSALYLCASSPTGNSNQPQHFGDGTRLSIL.

The chain combines TRBV5-8 with TRBJ1-1, with TRBD1 as a possible D gene (5 bases). Between the trimmed V and J ends, which lost 0 bases and 6 bases, there was a span of 18 bases. Germline V CDR1 and CDR2: SGHTS, YDEGEE. The CDR3 sequence is 16 residues long. The DNA for the CDR3 is TGTGCCAGCAGCTTGGATACGGTGGGGGGGAAGCCTGAAGCTTTCTTT. The encoded protein is CASSLDTVGGKPEAFF.

V usage is TRBV2 and J usage is TRBJ1-1; no clear D gene. V lost 2 bases to trimming and J lost 2 bases, with 15 bases between them. Germline V lookup: CDR1 SNHLY, CDR2 FYNNEI. The CDR3 length is 16 residues. The chain's CDR3 is CASSERAGRPNTEAFF. CDR3 DNA: TGTGCCAGCAGTGAAAGGGCAGGAAGGCCAAACACTGAAGCTTTCTTT.

V is TRBV5-4 and J is TRBJ2-3; 7 bases fit TRBD2. Unmatched junction bases numbered 0, after V lost 2 bases and J lost 0 bases. The CDR3 consists of 14 residues. In germline, CDR1 is SGHNT, CDR2 YYREEE (reference sequence). CDR3: CASSFSGSTDTQYF. The CDR3 DNA follows: TGTGCCAGCAGCTTTAGCGGGAGCACAGATACGCAGTATTTT.

The chain has TRBV7-6 and TRBJ2-3; 7 bases align to TRBD2. The trim removed 5 bases at V and 0 bases at J, leaving 11 bases unmatched. This CDR3 region has 17 residues. Germline CDR1 reads SGHVS; CDR2 reads FNYEAQ. CDR3 sequence reads: CASSPTMGGVSTDTQYF. In DNA form, the CDR3 reads TGTGCCAGCAGCCCGACGATGGGGGGGGTAAGCACAGATACGCAGTATTTT. Combining the CDR3 with reference TRBV7-6 and TRBJ2-3 gives the whole variable domain GAGVSQSPRYKVTKRGQDVALRCDPISGHVSLYWYRQALGQGPEFLTYFNYEAQQDKSGLPNDRFSAERPEGSISTLTIQRTEQRDSAMYRCASSPTMGGVSTDTQYFGPGTRLTVL.